The 2 T cell receptor beta chains listed next were all sequenced from one sample in a study of cytomegalovirus exposure and HLA in healthy donors. TCRdb's copy holds only in-frame clones and misses some; the assay was immunoSEQ multiplex PCR. This sample has 250,000 or so clones; approximately 90% occur once, and the top ten carry about 3%. Sequencing used PBMCs. These receptors were collected from a man aged 18 to 35 in good health and CMV-seronegative.

The chain carries TRBV6-5 and TRBJ2-5, with D possibly TRBD2 on 6 matching bases. Deletions cut 5 bases from V and 5 bases from J, with 18 bases between. CDR3 length: 15 amino acids. The V gene's germline CDR1 is MNHEY and CDR2 SVGAGI. The CDR3: CASSALPGVGETQYF. The CDR3 nucleotides read TGTGCCAGCAGTGCCCTACCGGGGGTGGGGGAGACCCAGTACTTC.

The CDR3 loop is CASSFFLYNSPLHF. The CDR3 DNA reads as TGTGCCAGCAGCTTTTTTCTCTATAATTCACCCCTCCACTTT. The gene calls are TRBV7-2 and TRBJ1-6; no clear D gene. Germline assignment: CDR1 SGHTA and CDR2 FQGNSA. CDR3 length equals 14 residues. The V and J ends lost 3 bases and 3 bases respectively, with 6 bases between them.